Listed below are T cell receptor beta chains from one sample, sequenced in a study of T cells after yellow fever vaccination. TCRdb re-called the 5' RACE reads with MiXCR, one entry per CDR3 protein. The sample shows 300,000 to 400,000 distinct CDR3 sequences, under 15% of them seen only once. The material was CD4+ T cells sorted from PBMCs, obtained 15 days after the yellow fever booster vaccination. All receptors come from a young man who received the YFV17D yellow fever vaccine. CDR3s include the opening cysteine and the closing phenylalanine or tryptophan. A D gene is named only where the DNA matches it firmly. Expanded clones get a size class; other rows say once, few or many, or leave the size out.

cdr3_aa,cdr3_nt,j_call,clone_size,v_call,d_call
CASSQVGGGNSPLHF,TGTGCCAGCAGCCAAGTGGGGGGGGGCAATTCACCCCTCCACTTT,TRBJ1-6,NA,TRBV4-2,NA
CASSPSTTGNTIYF,TGTGCCAGCTCACCCTCCACGACTGGAAACACCATATATTTT,TRBJ1-3,NA,TRBV18,NA
CASSARGQRAASPLHF,TGTGCCAGCAGCGCTCGTGGGCAGCGGGCCGCTTCACCCCTCCACTTT,TRBJ1-6,few,TRBV9,NA
CASTPSPQETQYF,TGTGCCAGCACCCCCTCCCCACAAGAGACCCAGTACTTC,TRBJ2-5,many,TRBV7-2,NA
CASSPYTGPPYGYTF,TGTGCCAGCTCACCTTACACCGGGCCGCCCTATGGCTACACCTTC,TRBJ1-2,NA,TRBV18,NA
CASSQVREQFF,TGTGCCAGCAGCCAAGTAAGAGAGCAGTTCTTC,TRBJ2-1,few,TRBV3-1,NA
CSVGTGGHQPQHF,TGCAGCGTCGGGACAGGGGGCCATCAGCCCCAGCATTTT,TRBJ1-5,many,TRBV29-1,TRBD1
CASSFRGAGNQPQHF,TGTGCCAGCAGCTTCCGTGGGGCCGGCAATCAGCCCCAGCATTTT,TRBJ1-5,NA,TRBV5-6,NA
CASSHRGDSIMNTEAFF,TGTGCCAGCAGCCACCGCGGGGACAGCATCATGAACACTGAAGCTTTCTTT,TRBJ1-1,NA,TRBV28,TRBD1
CASSLRWTTNTGELFF,TGTGCCAGCAGTTTACGGTGGACTACGAACACCGGGGAGCTGTTTTTT,TRBJ2-2,few,TRBV28,NA
CASTRDGNSGNTIYF,TGCGCCAGTACAAGGGACGGTAACTCTGGAAACACCATATATTTT,TRBJ1-3,NA,TRBV5-1,NA
CAILNGEGCTGELFF,TGTGCCATCCTAAATGGCGAGGGATGCACCGGGGAGCTGTTTTTT,TRBJ2-2,many,TRBV21-1,NA
CASSRLRNEQFF,TGTGCCAGCAGCCGACTCCGCAATGAGCAGTTCTTC,TRBJ2-1,few,TRBV6-6,NA
CASSQQGNGQPQHF,TGTGCCAGCAGCCAACAGGGGAACGGTCAGCCCCAGCATTTT,TRBJ1-5,few,TRBV3-1,NA
CASSAPGQAINYGYTF,TGTGCCAGCAGCGCCCCGGGACAGGCGATTAACTATGGCTACACCTTC,TRBJ1-2,few,TRBV5-6,TRBD1
CASTLGNTGELFF,TGTGCCAGCACTCTGGGTAACACCGGGGAGCTGTTTTTT,TRBJ2-2,few,TRBV27,NA
CASSPGPDGAIAQFF,TGTGCCAGCTCACCGGGTCCCGACGGGGCAATCGCGCAGTTCTTC,TRBJ2-1,many,TRBV18,NA
CSAPGTSGATDTQYF,TGCAGTGCGCCTGGGACTAGCGGGGCCACAGATACGCAGTATTTT,TRBJ2-3,NA,TRBV20-1,TRBD2
CASSQTGAYNEQFF,TGTGCCAGCAGCCAAACGGGGGCTTACAATGAGCAGTTCTTC,TRBJ2-1,few,TRBV7-9,NA
CASSLAGGHGNTIYF,TGCGCCAGCAGCTTGGCCGGAGGGCATGGAAACACCATATATTTT,TRBJ1-3,many,TRBV5-1,NA
CASSTRGGLDTEAFF,TGTGCCAGCAGCACCCGAGGAGGGCTCGACACTGAAGCTTTCTTT,TRBJ1-1,few,TRBV9,NA